These 28 T cell receptor beta chains were all obtained from the same sample, sequenced in a study of T cells after posttransplantation cyclophosphamide listed by TCRdb under 2016. Preparation of the library involved the immunoSEQ multiplex PCR assay. The source is immuneACCESS, and TCRdb retained only in-frame sequences with V and J called. Part of the clones is not carried over; for the studies checked, unresolved V genes explain less than half of this, and the remainder is unexplained. The sample table shows roughly 19,000 clones, and approximately 69% are seen once. 27% of the sample goes to the ten largest clones. The label giving this sample's treatment or condition can be read as: high-dose cyclophosphamide on days +3 and +4 as single-agent GVHD prophylaxis. Busulfan and fludarabine conditioning, a related or unrelated marrow graft, and cyclophosphamide on days +3 and +4 were given to PTCy patients.

Sequenced material: PBMCs, taken after an allogeneic stem cell transplant with post-transplant cyclophosphamide. The receptor set was obtained from a male patient in his thirties who received an allogeneic stem cell transplant from a related donor, was CMV-positive, and had acute GVHD only. In transplant recipients, some T cells may be of donor rather than host origin.

The chain carries TRBV7-2 and TRBJ1-3; perhaps TRBD1 as D (6 bases). Looked up from germline, CDR1 is SGHTA and CDR2 is FQGNSA. The CDR3 contains 15 residues. V was shortened by 2 bases and J by 4 bases, with 12 bases between the two germline ends. As DNA, the CDR3 is TGTGCCAGCAGCTTATCTACAGGGCCCGGAAACACCATATATTTT. It codes for CASSLSTGPGNTIYF.

The chain combines TRBV2 with TRBJ1-1, with 7 bases that match TRBD1. Germline V gene lookup returns CDR1 SNHLY and CDR2 FYNNEI. The CDR3 runs to 14 residues. V lost 6 bases to trimming and J lost 4 bases; unmatched junction nucleotides: 8. The DNA for the CDR3 is TGTGCCAGCAGGGTCACAGGGGAAGGCACTGAAGCTTTCTTT. Amino acids: CASRVTGEGTEAFF.

The chain carries TRBV28 and TRBJ1-2, with D hard to call. The length of the CDR3 is 12 residues. Trimming removed 4 bases at V and 8 bases at J, with 11 bases between. The germline V gene encodes CDR1 MDHEN and CDR2 SYDVKM. The CDR3 loop is CASSSSPQGYTF. DNA for the CDR3: TGTGCCAGCAGTTCATCTCCCCAGGGCTACACCTTC.

The V call is TRBV25-1, the J call TRBJ2-5, with 9 bases lining up with TRBD1. The CDR3 length is 17 residues. V lost 3 bases, J lost 4 bases, and 12 bases stayed unmatched. CDR1 is MGHDK and CDR2 is SYGVNS in the germline V gene. The CDR3 region is CASSDPSTGTGRETQYF. The DNA of the CDR3 is TGTGCCAGCAGTGACCCTTCAACCGGGACAGGGAGAGAGACCCAGTACTTC.

The rearrangement joins TRBV13 to TRBJ2-5; 10 nucleotides agree with TRBD1. The CDR3 consists of 16 residues. Unmatched junction bases numbered 10, after V lost 5 bases and J lost 4 bases. CDR1 and CDR2 from the germline V gene are PRHDT and FYEKMQ (reference sequence). The CDR3 DNA is TGTGCCAGCAGCACACGACAGGGGGCGACTGGAGAGACCCAGTACTTC. Amino acid sequence: CASSTRQGATGETQYF.

The V call is TRBV7-9, the J call TRBJ1-1, with D possibly being TRBD1 (5 bases). Trimming stripped 6 bases from V and 6 bases from J, with 23 bases between. The CDR3 runs to 16 residues. From germline, CDR1 is SEHNR and CDR2 FQNEAQ (reference sequence). As DNA, the CDR3 is TGTGCCAGCAGAGACGGCCGGGGGTCCGAGAGCGCTGAAGCTTTCTTT. Protein: CASRDGRGSESAEAFF.

V and J are TRBV19 and TRBJ1-1; possible D gene TRBD1, 6 bases. V was trimmed by 5 bases and J by 4 bases, leaving 14 bases between them. The CDR3 is made up of 14 amino acids. Germline V gene lookup returns CDR1 LNHDA and CDR2 SQIVND (reference sequence). The CDR3 nucleotides are TGTGCCAGTAGTCTTCAAGGGGGTCCCACTGAAGCTTTCTTT. The encoded protein is CASSLQGGPTEAFF.

This clone has just one count. The V gene is TRBV2, the J gene TRBJ1-2, with D perhaps matching TRBD1 (5 bases). The germline V gene has CDR1 SNHLY and CDR2 FYNNEI. The CDR3 covers 14 residues. Trimming removed 1 base at V and 8 bases at J, with 14 bases between. The CDR3 spells CASSEVRAEGGYTF. The CDR3 DNA is TGTGCCAGCAGTGAAGTCAGGGCCGAAGGGGGCTACACCTTC.

This CDR3 is CASMVGGLYNEQFF. For the CDR3, the DNA is TGTGCCAGCATGGTGGGGGGGCTCTACAATGAGCAGTTCTTC. The chain joins TRBV6-6 to TRBJ2-1, with a tentative D call TRBD2 (7 bases). The V and J ends lost 7 bases and 3 bases respectively, with 13 bases between them. The CDR3 covers 14 residues. The germline V gene encodes CDR1 MNHNY and CDR2 SVGAGI (reference sequence).

In this sample, this clone turned up a few times. This chain uses TRBV4-2 with TRBJ1-2; 7 bases line up with TRBD1. This CDR3 contains 15 residues. After removal of 0 bases from V and 2 bases from J, the junction contained 3 bases not matched to a gene. The germline V gene has CDR1 LGHNA and CDR2 YNFKEQ. CDR3 sequence (DNA): TGTGCCAGCAGCCAAGATCAGACAGGGAACTATGGCTACACCTTC. Translating it yields CASSQDQTGNYGYTF.

This sequence joins TRBV5-1 and TRBJ2-3; D is unclear. The CDR3 has 16 residues. V lost 0 bases, J lost 3 bases, and 14 bases lay in between. Looked up from germline, CDR1 is SGHRS and CDR2 is YFSETQ. This CDR3 reads CASSLESGGWTDTQYF. The CDR3 nucleotides are TGCGCCAGCAGCTTGGAGTCAGGTGGTTGGACAGATACGCAGTATTTT. The full variable domain, its missing parts supplied by reference TRBV5-1 and TRBJ2-3, is KAGVTQTPRYLIKTRGQQVTLSCSPISGHRSVSWYQQTPGQGLQFLFEYFSETQRNKGNFPGRFSGRQFSNSRSEMNVSTLELGDSALYLCASSLESGGWTDTQYFGPGTRLTVL.

This CDR3 reads CASSDSGTGLATNEKLFF. CDR3 bases: TGCGCCAGCAGCGATTCCGGGACAGGGCTTGCAACTAATGAAAAACTGTTTTTT. V and J are TRBV4-1 and TRBJ1-4; TRBD1 agrees at 9 bases. The CDR3 runs to 18 residues. The V and J ends lost 5 bases and 0 bases, in that order; junction bases with no gene match: 10. CDR1 and CDR2 from the germline V gene are MGHRA and YSYEKL.

V is TRBV6-5 and J is TRBJ1-6, with 8 bases matching TRBD1. Germline lookup yields CDR1 MNHEY and CDR2 SVGAGI. Losses at the gene ends were 6 bases for V and 7 bases for J; bases not matched to a gene: 5. CDR3 size: 14 residues. Here the CDR3 reads CASRGQGKNSPLHF. CDR3 coding DNA: TGTGCCAGCAGAGGACAGGGTAAAAATTCACCCCTCCACTTT.

This chain connects TRBV5-4 to TRBJ2-5, with 7 bases identical to TRBD2. V lost 0 bases to trimming and J lost 2 bases; unmatched junction nucleotides: 7. In germline, CDR1 is SGHNT, CDR2 YYREEE (reference sequence). CDR3 size: 16 residues. CDR3 sequence: CASSLARAGIQETQYF. The CDR3 DNA is TGTGCCAGCAGCTTGGCCCGAGCGGGGATTCAAGAGACCCAGTACTTC.

The chain is built from TRBV28 and TRBJ2-7; D is undetermined. The V gene lost 1 base and the J gene lost 2 bases, with 6 bases spanning the gap. The CDR3 sequence is 13 residues long. CDR1 is MDHEN, CDR2 SYDVKM, per germline. Here the CDR3 reads CASSLSQTYEQYF. In DNA, the CDR3 is TGTGCCAGCAGTTTATCCCAGACCTACGAGCAGTACTTC.

This rearrangement joins TRBV30 to TRBJ1-6; D perhaps matches TRBD1 (5 bases). This CDR3 is built from 15 residues. The germline V gene encodes CDR1 GTSNPN and CDR2 SVGIG (reference sequence). V lost 3 bases to trimming and J lost 7 bases, with 16 bases between them. CDR3 coding DNA: TGTGCCTGGAGACCGGGGGACTTTCGGAATTCACCCCTCCACTTT. Its translation is CAWRPGDFRNSPLHF.

The V call is TRBV9, the J call TRBJ1-1; D not certain. The CDR3 is 14 residues long. Germline CDR1 SGDLS, CDR2 YYNGEE. Trimming stripped 6 bases from V and 4 bases from J, with 16 bases between. DNA of the CDR3: TGTGCCAGCACCCCCCCGTCTCTTTTCACTGAAGCTTTCTTT. Its translation: CASTPPSLFTEAFF.

The CDR3 is CSAGLTGKPGELFF. CDR3 nucleotide sequence: TGCAGCGCTGGACTCACAGGGAAACCCGGGGAGCTGTTTTTT. The genes are TRBV29-1 and TRBJ2-2, with a possible D match to TRBD1 (6 bases). V was shortened by 7 bases and J by 6 bases, with 18 bases between the two germline ends. The CDR3 loop spans 14 amino acids. Germline CDR1 SQVTM, CDR2 ANQGSEA.

This chain uses TRBV12-5 with TRBJ2-2; 10 positions match TRBD1. The CDR3 has 16 residues. V lost 0 bases, J lost 6 bases, and 4 bases stayed unmatched. Germline V gene lookup returns CDR1 LGHNT and CDR2 FRNRAP. The DNA of the CDR3 is TGTGCTAGTGGTTTGGTTTACGGGACAGGGGCCGGGGAGCTGTTTTTT. Its protein product is CASGLVYGTGAGELFF.

J is TRBJ1-2 and V is TRBV25-1, with TRBD1 matching over 11 bases. Germline CDR1 MGHDK, CDR2 SYGVNS. CDR3 length: 16 residues. Losses at the gene ends were 5 bases for V and 4 bases for J; bases not matched to a gene: 9. The CDR3 sequence: CASSNQPGQGAYGYTF. The CDR3 region has the DNA TGTGCCAGCAGTAACCAACCCGGACAGGGGGCCTATGGCTACACCTTC.

The chain couples TRBV19 to TRBJ2-5, with 8 bases aligning to TRBD2. This CDR3 is built from 13 residues. The V segment lost 6 bases and the J segment 4 bases; nucleotides outside the gene matches: 4. Germline values: CDR1 LNHDA, CDR2 SQIVND (reference sequence). CDR3 nucleotides: TGTGCCAGTAGGGTAGCGGGAAGAGAGACCCAGTACTTC. The encoded protein is CASRVAGRETQYF.

The chain carries TRBV4-2 and TRBJ1-2; possible D gene TRBD1, 6 bases. Germline loops: CDR1 LGHNA, CDR2 YNFKEQ. V was pared by 1 base and J by 4 bases, with 13 bases between. This CDR3 is 15 amino acids long. The CDR3 region has the DNA TGTGCCAGCAGCCAAGTGGACAGCCCTTCCTATGGCTACACCTTC. Residues: CASSQVDSPSYGYTF.

The chain uses TRBV2 and TRBJ2-1, with 11 bases that match TRBD2. The CDR3 is made up of 14 amino acids. Germline V gene lookup returns CDR1 SNHLY and CDR2 FYNNEI. V was clipped by 7 bases and J by 8 bases; unmatched bases: 7. CDR3 sequence (DNA): TGTGCCAGCACTTGGGCTAGCGGGGGGCATGAGCAGTTCTTC. Translated: CASTWASGGHEQFF.

This chain uses TRBV11-2 with TRBJ2-7, with D perhaps TRBD1 (5 bases). Germline values: CDR1 SGHAT, CDR2 FQNNGV. This CDR3 has 15 residues. The V gene lost 2 bases and the J gene lost 4 bases, with 15 bases spanning the gap. The DNA of the CDR3 is TGTGCCAGCAGCTTAACTGCAGGGAAAAATTACGAGCAGTACTTC. It codes for CASSLTAGKNYEQYF.

The chain uses TRBV7-9 and TRBJ2-7; TRBD2 agrees at 10 bases. The CDR3 is 15 residues long. Germline loops: CDR1 SEHNR, CDR2 FQNEAQ (reference sequence). V was pared by 2 bases and J by 7 bases, with 8 bases of the junction left unmatched. The CDR3 region is CASSLSASGGGEQYF. The CDR3 DNA sequence: TGTGCCAGCAGCTTATCGGCTAGCGGGGGTGGAGAGCAGTACTTC. The full variable domain, its missing parts supplied by reference TRBV7-9 and TRBJ2-7, is DTGVSQNPRHKITKRGQNVTFRCDPISEHNRLYWYRQTLGQGPEFLTYFQNEAQLEKSRLLSDRFSAERPKGSFSTLEIQRTEQGDSAMYLCASSLSASGGGEQYFGPGTRLTVT.

This sequence joins TRBV29-1 and TRBJ2-7; 9 bases are shared with TRBD2. J gave up 0 bases and V 7 bases, and 7 bases lay outside the gene matches. The CDR3 is made up of 14 amino acids. The germline V gene encodes CDR1 SQVTM and CDR2 ANQGSEA. CDR3 DNA: TGCAGCGGAATCGGCGGGGGGGCCTCCTACGAGCAGTACTTC. Encoded protein: CSGIGGGASYEQYF.

The V and J genes are TRBV7-7 and TRBJ2-2, with a tentative D call TRBD1 (6 bases). Trimming took off 5 bases at V and 6 bases at J, with 19 bases between the two ends. There are 16 residues in the CDR3. Germline values: CDR1 SSHAT, CDR2 FNYEAQ (reference sequence). The DNA of the CDR3 is TGTGCCAGCAGCCTCAACAGGGCGGGTGACGCCGGGGAGCTGTTTTTT. Encoded protein: CASSLNRAGDAGELFF.

This chain joins TRBV5-5 and TRBJ1-6; perhaps TRBD1 as D (6 bases). The CDR3 runs 15 residues. Germline-derived CDR1 and CDR2 are SGHKS and YYEKEE (reference sequence). Trimming pared 2 bases from V and 10 bases from J, leaving 16 bases between. CDR3 nucleotides: TGTGCCAGCAGCTTCACAGGGTCCCAAGGGTCACCCCTCCACTTT. Encoded protein: CASSFTGSQGSPLHF.